This T cell receptor (beta chain) stems from a study of T cells in localized non-small cell lung cancer. Study-wide results and limits: Heterogeneity is still possible, as just one tumor region was sequenced. Increased T cell density in blood showed an association with longer overall survival.

The protocol was immunoSEQ multiplex PCR, while the TCRdb copy is restricted to in-frame clones and leaves out a portion. The sample lists under 20,000 clones, under 95% seen once, with 4% to 5% in the top ten. This CDR3 is built from 13 residues. CDR1 and CDR2 from the germline V gene are SGDLS and YYNGEE. V shed 0 bases and J shed 4 bases, with 5 bases lying between them. Details on this clone: Antigen unknown.

The source is a male donor aged 60 or over with stage I squamous cell lung carcinoma. The gene calls are TRBV9 and TRBJ2-1; D unresolved. Source: peripheral blood, taken before any cancer treatment. The CDR3, as DNA: TGTGCCAGCAGCGTAGGGCGGTACAATGAGCAGTTCTTC. This sequence encodes CASSVGRYNEQFF.